One sample yielded the 22 T cell receptor beta chains listed below, sequenced in a study of siplizumab effects on memory and regulatory T cells. For these receptors, no antigen is known. Coculture of the mixed lymphocyte reaction cells took place at 37 degrees C and lasted 6 days. Some clones are missing from TCRdb's copy, which holds only in-frame ones; the method was immunoSEQ multiplex PCR. The repertoire holds 20,000 or so clones, approximately 40% seen once, with about 5.7% in the top ten. Input material: CFSE-low (dividing) CD4+ T cells sorted from an allogeneic mixed lymphocyte reaction. These receptors were obtained from a human donor in good health; the cells came from an allogeneic mixed lymphocyte reaction. Some clones in this sample may be carry-over from other donors' samples.

This clone occurred a few times. V and J are TRBV27 and TRBJ1-6; D is unresolved. Germline loops: CDR1 MNHEY, CDR2 SMNVEV (reference sequence). The length of the CDR3 is 12 residues. The ends were cut back, 3 bases at V and 3 bases at J, with 0 bases in the middle. CDR3 in amino acids: CASSFYNSPLHF. As DNA, the CDR3 is TGTGCCAGCAGTTTCTATAATTCACCCCTCCACTTT.

V is TRBV6-1 and J is TRBJ1-2; 8 nucleotides align to TRBD1. In germline, CDR1 is MNHNS, CDR2 SASEGT. This CDR3 is built from 11 residues. V lost 6 bases and J lost 8; bases outside the gene matches: 2. CDR3: CASSRDRGYTF. The CDR3 DNA reads TGTGCCAGCAGCCGGGACAGGGGCTACACCTTC.

This chain connects TRBV9 to TRBJ2-3; D unresolved. CDR1 SGDLS and CDR2 YYNGEE come from the germline V gene. V dropped 4 bases and J dropped 5 bases, with 5 bases sitting between them. This CDR3 spans 11 amino acids. The CDR3 reads CASSQGDTQYF. In DNA, the CDR3 is TGTGCCAGCAGCCAAGGAGATACGCAGTATTTT.

This clone occurred many times. This chain joins TRBV5-8 and TRBJ2-5, with 11 bases fitting TRBD2. The V gene end was trimmed by 0 bases and the J gene end by 9 bases; junction bases not matched to a gene: 13. The CDR3 extends over 17 amino acids. Germline CDR1 and CDR2: SGHTS and YDEGEE. CDR3 nucleotide sequence: TGTGCCAGCAGCTTGGAGCGACTAGCGGGGACTCCTGGGGCCCAGTACTTC. It specifies CASSLERLAGTPGAQYF.

The gene calls are TRBV5-1 and TRBJ1-6; a possible D gene is TRBD1 (5 bases). Germline CDR1 and CDR2: SGHRS and YFSETQ. The CDR3 contains 13 residues. Trimming removed 1 base at V and 8 bases at J, with 7 bases between. In DNA, the CDR3 is TGCGCCAGCAGCTTGCGAGGGGATTCACCCCTCCACTTT. Protein: CASSLRGDSPLHF. Full variable domain (outside the CDR3, taken from reference TRBV5-1 and TRBJ1-6): KAGVTQTPRYLIKTRGQQVTLSCSPISGHRSVSWYQQTPGQGLQFLFEYFSETQRNKGNFPGRFSGRQFSNSRSEMNVSTLELGDSALYLCASSLRGDSPLHFGNGTRLTVT.

CDR3 sequence (DNA): TGTGCCAGCAGCTCACGAGGAACCGGGGAGCTGTTTTTT. Protein sequence: CASSSRGTGELFF. The chain employs TRBV27 and TRBJ2-2; D call uncertain. CDR1 is MNHEY, CDR2 SMNVEV, per germline (reference sequence). V was cut by 6 bases and J by 5 bases, with 10 bases left in between. The CDR3 consists of 13 residues.

This clone occurred a few times. This chain connects TRBV19 to TRBJ2-5; D not certain. V was shortened by 1 base and J by 3 bases, with 12 bases between the two germline ends. The CDR3 runs to 15 residues. Germline assignment: CDR1 LNHDA and CDR2 SQIVND (reference sequence). The chain's CDR3 is CASSIGWGREETQYF. In nucleotides, the CDR3 is TGTGCCAGTAGTATAGGTTGGGGTAGGGAAGAGACCCAGTACTTC.

This clone is deemed medium-sized. The chain uses TRBV19 and TRBJ2-1; D might be TRBD2 (6 bases). CDR1 LNHDA and CDR2 SQIVND come from the germline V gene (reference sequence). The CDR3 has 15 residues. V lost 3 bases and J lost 0, with 9 bases in between. CDR3 coding DNA: TGTGCCAGTAGTATGGCCGGGAGCTCCTACAATGAGCAGTTCTTC. Its translation: CASSMAGSSYNEQFF. Drawing the rest from reference TRBV19 and TRBJ2-1, the complete variable domain is DGGITQSPKYLFRKEGQNVTLSCEQNLNHDAMYWYRQDPGQGLRLIYYSQIVNDFQKGDIAEGYSVSREKKESFPLTVTSAQKNPTAFYLCASSMAGSSYNEQFFGPGTRLTVL.

The V gene is TRBV6-5, the J gene TRBJ1-4; D is ambiguous. Trimming cost V 10 bases and J 0 bases, with 9 bases left between them. The CDR3 runs to 13 residues. Germline V gene sequence: CDR1 MNHEY, CDR2 SVGAGI. The CDR3 loop reads CATKTATNEKLFF. The CDR3 DNA sequence: TGTGCCACTAAAACAGCAACTAATGAAAAACTGTTTTTT.

CDR3 bases: TGTGCCAGCGGAGAATACGAGCAGTACTTC. Encoded protein: CASGEYEQYF. This chain joins TRBV6-6 and TRBJ2-7; D call uncertain. Trimming took 8 bases from V and 4 from J, leaving 6 bases between them. The germline V gene encodes CDR1 MNHNY and CDR2 SVGAGI (reference sequence). CDR3 length: 10 amino acids.

This chain uses TRBV5-1 with TRBJ1-6; TRBD1 matches at 8 bases. The CDR3 covers 15 residues. In germline, CDR1 is SGHRS, CDR2 YFSETQ. V was clipped by 4 bases and J by 7 bases; unmatched bases: 7. CDR3 region: CASSVTGGENSPLHF. DNA of the CDR3: TGCGCCAGCAGCGTTACAGGGGGTGAAAATTCACCCCTCCACTTT.

The chain is built from TRBV29-1 and TRBJ2-6, with D uncertain. V was clipped by 3 bases and J by 0 bases, with 3 bases between them. The germline gives CDR1 SQVTM, CDR2 ANQGSEA. CDR3 length equals 13 residues. CDR3 sequence: CSVDGSGANVLTF. CDR3 bases: TGCAGCGTTGACGGCTCTGGGGCCAACGTCCTGACTTTC.

The rearrangement joins TRBV7-3 to TRBJ2-5, with 7 positions matching TRBD1. Germline CDR1 is SGHTA and CDR2 is FQGTGA. Trimming took 5 bases from V and 5 from J; bases not matched to a gene: 8. The CDR3 runs 14 residues. As DNA, the CDR3 is TGTGCCAGCAGCCCCGCAGGGGGATGGGAGACCCAGTACTTC. Translation: CASSPAGGWETQYF.

This clone came up a few times. The chain's CDR3 is CASSPTGTYEQYF. The CDR3, as DNA: TGTGCCAGCAGCCCTACAGGGACCTACGAGCAGTACTTC. The rearrangement links TRBV9 to TRBJ2-7; D is perhaps TRBD1 (6 bases). The CDR3 sequence is 13 residues long. V shed 4 bases and J shed 2 bases, with 10 bases lying between them. Germline lookup yields CDR1 SGDLS and CDR2 YYNGEE.

A note on this clone: A junction end diverges from the germline sequence, so it may reflect a read error. The gene calls are TRBV5-1 and TRBJ1-5; TRBD1 might be the D (5 bases). CDR3 length: 13 residues. CDR1 is SGHRS and CDR2 is YFSETQ in the germline V gene. This CDR3 reads CASSLGDYQPQHF. DNA for the CDR3: TGTGCCAGCAGCCTGGGGGATTATCAGCCCCAGCATTTT.

This chain connects TRBV29-1 to TRBJ1-3; D remains ambiguous. The germline V gene has CDR1 SQVTM and CDR2 ANQGSEA. The CDR3 runs 13 residues. Trimming took off 5 bases at V and 3 bases at J, with 11 bases between the two ends. The CDR3 DNA reads TGCAGCGTTATCACCGGGAGTGGAAACACCATATATTTT. It yields the protein CSVITGSGNTIYF.

The chain recombines TRBV5-3 with TRBJ1-1; 7 bases match TRBD1. TRBV5-3 is marked as an open reading frame, function uncertain. The CDR3 has 13 residues. J gave up 4 bases and V 8 bases, and 8 bases lay outside the gene matches. Written as DNA, the CDR3 is TGTGCCAGCAGTAACGCAGGGGGCACTGAAGCTTTCTTT. This gives the protein CASSNAGGTEAFF.

The J gene is TRBJ2-7, the V gene TRBV6-5; possibly TRBD1 or TRBD2 for D (5 bases each). Trimming took 2 bases from V and 1 from J, leaving 6 bases between them. Germline V gene data show CDR1 as MNHEY and CDR2 as SVGAGI. The CDR3 sequence is 13 residues long. The CDR3 nucleotides are TGTGCCAGCAGTTACGGGGGTTCCTACGAGCAGTACTTC. It codes for CASSYGGSYEQYF.

This clone was seen ten or more times. The J gene is TRBJ1-1, the V gene TRBV29-1; 7 bases are shared with TRBD1. CDR3 length: 15 residues. Germline V lookup: CDR1 SQVTM, CDR2 ANQGSEA. The V gene end was trimmed by 1 base and the J gene end by 2 bases; junction bases not matched to a gene: 7. CDR3 in DNA: TGCAGCGTTGAAGTCCGGGGACAGTATAACACTGAAGCTTTCTTT. This translates into CSVEVRGQYNTEAFF. The whole variable domain, remainder taken from reference TRBV29-1 and TRBJ1-1, is SAVISQKPSRDICQRGTSLTIQCQVDSQVTMMFWYRQQPGQSLTLIATANQGSEATYESGFVIDKFPISRPNLTFSTLTVSNMSPEDSSIYLCSVEVRGQYNTEAFFGQGTRLTVV.

This chain joins TRBV28 and TRBJ2-1; 10 positions match TRBD1. The CDR3 consists of 15 residues. Germline-derived CDR1 and CDR2 are MDHEN and SYDVKM. The junction had 7 bases not matched to a gene; V was cut back by 4 bases and J by 7 bases. The CDR3 reads CASSSGQGGWNEQFF. Here the CDR3 DNA reads TGTGCCAGCAGTTCCGGACAGGGGGGGTGGAATGAGCAGTTCTTC.

In its sample, this clone was seen once. A read error may account for a junction end that differs from germline. The chain recombines TRBV15 with TRBJ2-5; the match to TRBD1 covers 7 bases. CDR1 is LNHNV, CDR2 YYDKDF, per germline (reference sequence). There are 15 residues in the CDR3. The DNA of the CDR3 is TGTGCCGCCAGCACCGTGGGACAGATCAAAGAGACCCAGTACTTC. It encodes CAASTVGQIKETQYF.

V gene TRBV9 combines with J gene TRBJ2-2, with D unclear. Germline CDR1 reads SGDLS; CDR2 reads YYNGEE. CDR3 length: 14 residues. V lost 0 bases and J 7 bases, leaving 10 bases between the germline ends. CDR3 in amino acids: CASSVVPLGGELFF. As DNA, the CDR3 is TGTGCCAGCAGCGTAGTCCCCCTCGGCGGGGAGCTGTTTTTT.